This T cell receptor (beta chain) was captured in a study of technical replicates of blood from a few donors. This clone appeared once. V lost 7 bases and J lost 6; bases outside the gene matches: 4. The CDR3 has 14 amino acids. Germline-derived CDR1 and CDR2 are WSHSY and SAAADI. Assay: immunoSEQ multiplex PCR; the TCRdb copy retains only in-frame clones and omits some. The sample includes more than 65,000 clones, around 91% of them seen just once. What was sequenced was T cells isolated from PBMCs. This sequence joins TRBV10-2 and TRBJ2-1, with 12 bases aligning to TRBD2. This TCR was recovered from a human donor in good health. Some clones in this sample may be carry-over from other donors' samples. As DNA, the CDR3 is TGCGCCAGCAAACTAGCGGGGGGCAGCAATGAGCAGTTCTTC. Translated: CASKLAGGSNEQFF.